This passage covers 21 T cell receptor beta chains from one sample sequenced in a study of blood T cell repertoires in COVID-19 (dated by TCRdb to the early 2020s). The library relied on the immunoSEQ multiplex PCR assay. Imported from immuneACCESS, the table was reduced by TCRdb to in-frame sequences with V and J called. These copies leave out some clones; in studies compared against another copy, an unresolved V gene accounts for under half, and the cause of the remainder is not known. The sample yields over 130,000 clones; around 80% were counted once. Approximately 5% of the sample belongs to the ten largest clones. Specimen: peripheral blood. The origin of the receptors is an elderly woman with active or convalescent COVID-19.

This chain uses TRBV7-8 with TRBJ2-2; the D is unclear. V shed 1 base and J shed 6 bases, with 6 bases lying between them. The CDR3 is 13 amino acids. Germline values: CDR1 SGHVS, CDR2 FQNEAQ. The CDR3 DNA reads TGTGCCAGCAGCTTAGGTCGTGCCGGGGAGCTGTTTTTT. Its translation: CASSLGRAGELFF.

The chain uses TRBV2 and TRBJ1-6; D may be TRBD1 (5 bases). The germline CDR1 and CDR2 sequences are SNHLY and FYNNEI. There are 15 residues in the CDR3. Trimming stripped 6 bases from V and 3 bases from J, with 12 bases between. The DNA of the CDR3 is TGTGCCAGCAGGCCCCAGGGAAACTATAATTCACCCCTCCACTTT. This gives the protein CASRPQGNYNSPLHF. The full variable domain, with the rest looked up from reference TRBV2 and TRBJ1-6, is EPEVTQTPSHQVTQMGQEVILRCVPISNHLYFYWYRQILGQKVEFLVSFYNNEISEKSEIFDDQFSVERPDGSNFTLKIRSTKLEDSAMYFCASRPQGNYNSPLHFGNGTRLTVT.

V and J are TRBV19 and TRBJ1-4, with 7 bases lining up with TRBD1. Germline loops: CDR1 LNHDA, CDR2 SQIVND (reference sequence). The CDR3 is 16 amino acids. The J segment lost 7 bases and the V segment lost 7 bases, leaving 15 bases of the junction unmatched. The CDR3 sequence is CASKDRMGTAFEKLFF. Here the CDR3 DNA reads TGTGCCAGTAAAGATAGAATGGGGACAGCTTTTGAAAAACTGTTTTTT.

The CDR3 nucleotides read TGTGCCAGCAGTGAACTCCAGGGCAACTATGGCTACACCTTC. This sequence encodes CASSELQGNYGYTF. The chain recombines TRBV6-1 with TRBJ1-2; D possibly corresponds to TRBD1 (5 bases). Germline assignment: CDR1 MNHNS and CDR2 SASEGT. Trimming removed 2 bases at V and 2 bases at J, with 9 bases between. This CDR3 is 14 amino acids long.

The chain carries TRBV13 and TRBJ1-4; perhaps TRBD1 as D (6 bases). The V and J ends lost 5 bases and 7 bases respectively, with 17 bases between them. The germline V gene has CDR1 PRHDT and CDR2 FYEKMQ (reference sequence). The CDR3 sequence is 15 residues long. CDR3: CASSPRTAGGEKLFF. The CDR3 coding sequence is TGTGCCAGCAGCCCAAGGACAGCCGGAGGTGAAAAACTGTTTTTT.

The rearrangement joins TRBV7-9 to TRBJ2-6, with a tentative D call TRBD1 (6 bases). The V end was cut by 4 bases, the J end by 0 bases, with 10 bases between. This CDR3 has 16 amino acids. Germline-derived CDR1 and CDR2 are SEHNR and FQNEAQ (reference sequence). CDR3 sequence reads: CASSYGQISGANVLTF. The CDR3 DNA reads TGTGCCAGCAGCTACGGACAGATCTCTGGGGCCAACGTCCTGACTTTC.

This clone was picked up one time. The chain carries TRBV6-2 or TRBV6-3 and TRBJ2-5; tentatively, D is TRBD2 (5 bases). This CDR3 comprises 16 residues. CDR1 MNHEY and CDR2 SVGEGT come from the germline V gene. Deletions cut 6 bases from V and 2 bases from J, with 19 bases between. The CDR3 here is CASSHTIGDLQETQYF. The DNA of the CDR3 is TGTGCCAGCAGCCACACAATCGGGGATTTACAAGAGACCCAGTACTTC.

The chain employs TRBV30 and TRBJ1-1; D call uncertain. The germline V and J ends were trimmed by 0 bases and 8 bases, with 7 bases remaining between them. Germline V gene data show CDR1 as GTSNPN and CDR2 as SVGIG (reference sequence). This CDR3 has 11 amino acids. CDR3 sequence (DNA): TGTGCCTGGAGTGTACAGTGGGAAGCTTTCTTT. It encodes CAWSVQWEAFF.

This sequence joins TRBV6-5 and TRBJ1-5, with 8 bases identical to TRBD1. The J segment lost 2 bases and the V segment lost 6 bases, leaving 6 bases of the junction unmatched. The CDR3 covers 15 residues. Germline V gene data show CDR1 as MNHEY and CDR2 as SVGAGI. The CDR3 DNA is TGTGCCAGCAGGCGAGCAGGGGGCCGCAATCAGCCCCAGCATTTT. Encoded protein: CASRRAGGRNQPQHF.

J is TRBJ2-3 and V is TRBV9, with 7 nucleotides matching TRBD2. CDR3 length: 16 residues. After removal of 6 bases from V and 4 bases from J, the junction contained 14 bases not matched to a gene. The germline gives CDR1 SGDLS, CDR2 YYNGEE. CDR3: CASTPGAGAGADTQYF. The CDR3 DNA follows: TGTGCCAGCACCCCTGGGGCGGGCGCGGGGGCAGATACGCAGTATTTT.

This chain joins TRBV25-1 and TRBJ2-1; a possible D gene is TRBD1 (6 bases). The CDR3 has 13 residues. Germline lookup yields CDR1 MGHDK and CDR2 SYGVNS. Trimming removed 4 bases at V and 9 bases at J, with 13 bases between. The CDR3 DNA reads as TGTGCCAGCAGTGCAACAGGGTCGAGTGAGCAGTTCTTC. Translated, it gives CASSATGSSEQFF.

This clone was found once. The J gene is TRBJ2-7, the V gene TRBV7-2; D is unresolved. The germline V gene has CDR1 SGHTA and CDR2 FQGNSA. V was cut by 8 bases and J by 6 bases, with 20 bases left in between. CDR3 length equals 14 residues. CDR3 protein: CASLLYPVSSEQYF. The CDR3 DNA is TGTGCCAGCCTCTTATACCCCGTTTCGAGCGAGCAGTACTTC.

The chain has TRBV20-1 and TRBJ2-3; 8 bases fit TRBD1. This CDR3 contains 11 residues. CDR1 is DFQATT and CDR2 is SNEGSKA in the germline V gene (reference sequence). V lost 6 bases, J lost 7 bases, and 3 bases stayed unmatched. The CDR3 nucleotides are TGCAGTGCGCGACAGGGGAATACGCAGTATTTT. The encoded protein is CSARQGNTQYF.

The chain combines TRBV5-1 with TRBJ2-5; 7 bases match TRBD2. The ends lost 0 bases at V and 2 bases at J; junction bases unmatched: 1. The CDR3 runs 14 residues. Germline-derived CDR1 and CDR2 are SGHRS and YFSETQ. The CDR3 here is CASSLAGGQETQYF. The DNA of the CDR3 is TGCGCCAGCAGCTTGGCGGGGGGTCAAGAGACCCAGTACTTC.

The rearrangement uses TRBV6-1 and TRBJ2-3; D is perhaps TRBD1 (5 bases). From germline, CDR1 is MNHNS and CDR2 SASEGT. CDR3 length: 15 amino acids. Trimming took 3 bases from V and 1 from J, leaving 11 bases between them. The CDR3 nucleotides read TGTGCCAGCAGTGACAACGTCAGGGGCACAGATACGCAGTATTTT. Translated, it gives CASSDNVRGTDTQYF.

The gene calls are TRBV5-6 and TRBJ2-7, with TRBD1 identical over 8 bases. V lost 3 bases, J lost 2 bases, and 4 bases stayed unmatched. This CDR3 has 14 amino acids. Germline values: CDR1 SGHDT, CDR2 YYEEEE. This CDR3 is CASSSVGQAYEQYF. The CDR3 coding sequence is TGTGCCAGCAGCTCCGTGGGACAGGCCTACGAGCAGTACTTC.

The chain combines TRBV2 with TRBJ2-2, with 8 bases matching TRBD1. The germline gives CDR1 SNHLY, CDR2 FYNNEI. This CDR3 is 14 amino acids long. Germline trimming cut 6 bases from V and 1 base from J; bases unmatched to any gene: 1. The CDR3 bases are TGTGCCAGCAGAGGGACAGGGAACACCGGGGAGCTGTTTTTT. It codes for CASRGTGNTGELFF.

The gene calls are TRBV3-1 (or the pseudogene TRBV3-2) and TRBJ2-3, with D unclear. The CDR3 contains 16 residues. Trimming left V 6 bases short and J 1 base short, with 17 bases between. The germline gives CDR1 LGHDT, CDR2 YNNKEL (reference sequence). Written as DNA, the CDR3 is TGTGCCAGCAGTCTGAGAGAGTCCGTAGGCACAGATACGCAGTATTTT. Residues: CASSLRESVGTDTQYF.

The CDR3 DNA is TGTGCCTGGAGTGTCACGCAGGGGTTTGAGCAGTTCTTC. This translates into CAWSVTQGFEQFF. V gene TRBV30 combines with J gene TRBJ2-1; D perhaps matches TRBD1 (6 bases). Trimming took 0 bases from V and 9 from J, leaving 12 bases between them. The CDR3 spans 13 residues. From germline, CDR1 is GTSNPN and CDR2 SVGIG (reference sequence).

The chain combines TRBV19 with TRBJ1-3, with D perhaps matching TRBD1 (5 bases). V was pared by 5 bases and J by 1 base, with 15 bases between. Germline CDR1 is LNHDA and CDR2 is SQIVND (reference sequence). This CDR3 is 16 amino acids long. This CDR3 is CASSPDISPSGNTIYF. The DNA for the CDR3 is TGTGCCAGTAGTCCGGACATCTCCCCTTCTGGAAACACCATATATTTT.

This clone was seen only a few times. The chain uses TRBV4-3 and TRBJ1-4, with D possibly TRBD1 on 6 matching bases. Germline V gene lookup returns CDR1 LGHNA and CDR2 YSLEER. Trimming stripped 1 base from V and 7 bases from J, with 22 bases between. The CDR3 runs to 18 residues. CDR3: CASSQVRTGWMSGEKLFF. The DNA of the CDR3 is TGCGCCAGCAGCCAAGTACGAACAGGGTGGATGAGTGGTGAAAAACTGTTTTTT.